The entry that follows covers one TCR beta chain sequence. Antigen specificity is unknown. Use of 60 Vbeta and 13 Jbeta primers characterized the PCR. Libraries were prepared by immunoSEQ multiplex PCR; TCRdb keeps only in-frame clonotypes and omits some of them. The sample comprises approximately 190,000 clones, about 85% of which are singletons, and around 3.9% rests with the top ten. This specimen belongs to a study of cytomegalovirus exposure and HLA in healthy donors. Study-level results: Among the CMV-associated chains, a few were confirmed in vitro as specific for CMV antigens. Later work showed greater clonal expansion in HLA-associated TCR beta chains than in equally common others. Per published reports, the classifier diagnosed cytomegalovirus status with high specificity and sensitivity.

V lost 0 bases, J lost 7 bases, and 3 bases stayed unmatched. The CDR3 is 14 amino acids. Germline V gene data show CDR1 as SGDLS and CDR2 as YYNGEE. Among the donors, all were healthy bone marrow donors. The clonotype originates from a man in his fifties in good health and CMV-seronegative. The rearrangement joins TRBV9 to TRBJ1-5; 8 bases align to TRBD1. Material for sequencing was PBMCs. CDR3 bases: TGTGCCAGCAGCGTAGACAGGGGGGGCCAGCCCCAGCATTTT. Amino acids: CASSVDRGGQPQHF.